Listed below are T cell receptor beta chains from one sample, sequenced in a study of T-cell memory formation after mild COVID-19. MiXCR, run by TCRdb on the 5' RACE reads, gives a single entry per CDR3 protein. This sample yields about 340,000 distinct CDR3 sequences, of which more than 15% are seen a single time; about 22% belongs to the top ten. The sequencing input was PBMCs or a T cell subset sorted from them (not recorded which). These receptors were obtained from a man in his late teens or twenties who had mild COVID-19 (a few samples of this study predate the infection). Cell type and time point are not known. CDR3s include the opening cysteine and the closing phenylalanine or tryptophan. The D gene is left open where the match is weak. Part of the rows lack a size; the others show once, few, many or a class for expanded clones.

>TRBJ2-1|TRBV5-1|-|-
CASTVSTESSYNEQFF
TGCGCCAGCACCGTTTCGACAGAGAGCTCCTACAATGAGCAGTTCTTC
>TRBJ1-6|TRBV4-1|-|few
CASSQDSRGGVSPLHF
TGCGCCAGCAGCCAAGACTCCCGGGGTGGTGTTTCACCCCTCCACTTT
>TRBJ2-1|TRBV7-9|-|few
CASSFHIEQFF
TGTGCCAGCAGCTTCCATATTGAGCAGTTCTTC
>TRBJ1-5|TRBV7-9|-|many
CASSLSAGTHQPQHF
TGTGCCAGCAGCTTATCGGCAGGGACCCATCAGCCCCAGCATTTT
>TRBJ1-5|TRBV6-2/TRBV6-3|-|few
CASSDLGQPQHF
TGTGCCAGCAGTGACCTAGGACAGCCCCAGCATTTT
>TRBJ1-2|TRBV12-3/TRBV12-4|-|-
CASSLSTGFLYGYTF
TGTGCCAGCAGTTTAAGTACCGGCTTCCTCTATGGCTACACCTTC
>TRBJ2-5|TRBV7-2|-|few
CASSPLLWQQETQYF
TGTGCCAGCAGCCCCCTCCTTTGGCAGCAAGAGACCCAGTACTTC
>TRBJ1-2|TRBV27|TRBD1|few
CASSSYFGTGDYGYTF
TGTGCCAGCAGTTCCTACTTTGGGACAGGGGACTATGGCTACACCTTC
>TRBJ2-5|TRBV9|TRBD1|few
CASSVSGGRRGETQYF
TGTGCCAGCAGCGTCTCAGGGGGAAGAAGGGGAGAGACCCAGTACTTC
>TRBJ1-1|TRBV3-1|-|few
CASSHEGRNTEAFF
TGTGCCAGCAGCCACGAGGGTCGGAACACTGAAGCTTTCTTT
>TRBJ1-2|TRBV10-2|-|-
CASNPGRTFNYGYTF
TGCGCCAGCAATCCGGGACGGACATTTAACTATGGCTACACCTTC
>TRBJ1-2|TRBV6-5|TRBD1|few
CASSYPKTPGQGQWGGYTF
TGTGCCAGCAGTTACCCGAAAACGCCGGGACAGGGACAGTGGGGAGGCTACACCTTC
>TRBJ2-5|TRBV6-1|TRBD2|-
CASSDLAGGRETQYF
TGTGCCAGCAGCGATCTAGCGGGGGGGCGGGAGACCCAGTACTTC
>TRBJ2-7|TRBV11-2|TRBD1|-
CASSYRGAPYEQYF
TGTGCCAGCAGCTACAGGGGGGCACCCTACGAGCAGTACTTC
>TRBJ1-5|TRBV7-8|-|-
CASSPMWGTDQPQHF
TGTGCCAGCAGCCCAATGTGGGGGACGGATCAGCCCCAGCATTTT
>TRBJ2-5|TRBV20-1|TRBD1|few
CSAIAGTGTETQYF
TGCAGTGCTATCGCCGGGACAGGGACGGAGACCCAGTACTTC
>TRBJ2-2|TRBV7-7|-|few
CASSLLQGNTGELFF
TGTGCTAGCAGCTTACTCCAGGGGAACACCGGGGAGCTGTTTTTT
>TRBJ2-1|TRBV3-1|TRBD2|few
CASTQRGREQFF
TGTGCCAGCACCCAGCGGGGGCGTGAGCAGTTCTTC
>TRBJ1-1|TRBV12-3/TRBV12-4|-|many
CASRSGTNTEAFF
TGTGCCAGCAGGAGTGGGACGAACACTGAAGCTTTCTTT
>TRBJ2-1|TRBV28|-|few
CASRTPGGRKLDEQFF
TGTGCCAGCAGAACTCCCGGGGGTCGGAAGTTGGATGAGCAGTTCTTC
>TRBJ2-2|TRBV13|TRBD2|-
CASSSLGLAGVTGELFF
TGTGCCAGCAGCTCGTTGGGACTAGCGGGGGTCACCGGGGAGCTGTTTTTT
>TRBJ2-1|TRBV7-2|-|few
CASSFQESSYNEQFF
TGTGCCAGCAGCTTCCAGGAGAGCTCCTACAATGAGCAGTTCTTC
>TRBJ2-3|TRBV10-3|TRBD1|few
CAISGFGAGGADTQYF
TGTGCCATCAGTGGGTTTGGGGCAGGGGGCGCAGATACGCAGTATTTT
>TRBJ2-7|TRBV5-1|-|many
CASSLTGASYEQYF
TGCGCCAGCAGCTTGACGGGGGCGTCCTACGAGCAGTACTTC
>TRBJ2-3|TRBV12-3/TRBV12-4|TRBD2|-
CASSIRGGQTDTQYF
TGTGCCAGCAGTATTCGGGGGGGCCAAACAGATACGCAGTATTTT
>TRBJ2-3|TRBV29-1|TRBD2|many
CSVQRGRTDTQYF
TGCAGCGTTCAGCGGGGGCGCACAGATACGCAGTATTTT